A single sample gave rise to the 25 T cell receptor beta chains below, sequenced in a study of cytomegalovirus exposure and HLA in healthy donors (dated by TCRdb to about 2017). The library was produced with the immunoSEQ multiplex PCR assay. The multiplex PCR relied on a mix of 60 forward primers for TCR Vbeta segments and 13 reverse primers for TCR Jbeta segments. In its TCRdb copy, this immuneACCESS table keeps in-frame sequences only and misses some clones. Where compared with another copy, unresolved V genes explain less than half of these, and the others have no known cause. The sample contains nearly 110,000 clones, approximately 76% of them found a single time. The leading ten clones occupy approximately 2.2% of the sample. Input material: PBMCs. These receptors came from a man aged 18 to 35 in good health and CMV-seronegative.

This CDR3 reads CAISVSLAGGNTGELFF. CDR3 DNA sequence: TGTGCCATCAGTGTTTCACTAGCGGGGGGAAACACCGGGGAGCTGTTTTTT. V gene TRBV10-3 combines with J gene TRBJ2-2, with TRBD2 matching over 12 bases. Germline V gene lookup returns CDR1 ENHRY and CDR2 SYGVKD. The CDR3 totals 17 residues. J lost 2 bases, V lost 4 bases, and 5 bases had no gene match.

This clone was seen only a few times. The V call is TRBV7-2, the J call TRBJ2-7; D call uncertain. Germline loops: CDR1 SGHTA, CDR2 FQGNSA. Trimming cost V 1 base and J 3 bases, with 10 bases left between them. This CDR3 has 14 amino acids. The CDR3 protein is CASSLGFRSYEQYF. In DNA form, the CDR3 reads TGTGCCAGCAGCTTAGGTTTTCGGAGCTACGAGCAGTACTTC.

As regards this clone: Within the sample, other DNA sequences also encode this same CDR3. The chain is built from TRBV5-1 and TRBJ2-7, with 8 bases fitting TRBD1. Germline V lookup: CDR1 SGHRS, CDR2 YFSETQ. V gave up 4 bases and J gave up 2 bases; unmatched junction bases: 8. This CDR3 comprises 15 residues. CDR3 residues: CASSLGTGGTYEQYF. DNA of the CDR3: TGCGCCAGCAGCCTCGGGACAGGTGGGACCTACGAGCAGTACTTC.

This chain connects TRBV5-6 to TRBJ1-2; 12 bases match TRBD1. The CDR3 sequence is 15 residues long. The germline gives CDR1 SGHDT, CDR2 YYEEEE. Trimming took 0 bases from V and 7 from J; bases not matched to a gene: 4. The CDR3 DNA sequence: TGTGCCAGCAGCTTGGGAGGGACAGGGGGCTCTGGCTACACCTTC. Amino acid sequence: CASSLGGTGGSGYTF.

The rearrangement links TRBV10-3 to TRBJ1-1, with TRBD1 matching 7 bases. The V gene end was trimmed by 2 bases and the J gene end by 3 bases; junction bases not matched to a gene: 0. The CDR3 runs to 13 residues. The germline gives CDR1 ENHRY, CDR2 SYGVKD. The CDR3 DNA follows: TGTGCCATCAGTGAGACAGGGGACACTGAAGCTTTCTTT. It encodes CAISETGDTEAFF.

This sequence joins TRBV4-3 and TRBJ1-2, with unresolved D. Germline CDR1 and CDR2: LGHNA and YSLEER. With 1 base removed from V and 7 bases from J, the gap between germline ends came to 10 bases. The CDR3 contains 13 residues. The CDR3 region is CASSQGSRVGYTF. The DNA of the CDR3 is TGCGCCAGCAGCCAAGGCAGTCGGGTTGGCTACACCTTC.

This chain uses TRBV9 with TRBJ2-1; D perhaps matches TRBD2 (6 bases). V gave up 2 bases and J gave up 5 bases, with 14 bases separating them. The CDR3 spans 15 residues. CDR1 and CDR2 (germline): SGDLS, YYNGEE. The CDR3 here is CASSVRRETDNEQFF. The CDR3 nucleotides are TGTGCCAGCAGCGTCAGGCGGGAAACTGACAATGAGCAGTTCTTC.

DNA of the CDR3: TGTGCCAGCAGGGCAGGGGGCGGACCGTCCGAGGCTTTCTTT. It encodes CASRAGGGPSEAFF. The chain uses TRBV2 and TRBJ1-1; 8 bases match TRBD1. Trimming took 6 bases from V and 11 from J; bases not matched to a gene: 14. CDR3 length: 14 residues. Per germline, CDR1 SNHLY and CDR2 FYNNEI.

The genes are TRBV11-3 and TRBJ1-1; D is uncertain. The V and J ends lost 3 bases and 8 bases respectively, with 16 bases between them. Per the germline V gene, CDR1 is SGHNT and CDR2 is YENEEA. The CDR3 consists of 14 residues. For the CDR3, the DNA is TGTGCCAGCAGCTTGAACAGCCTCTCTCCCGAAGCTTTCTTT. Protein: CASSLNSLSPEAFF.

The CDR3, as DNA: TGTGCCAGCACCCAAGGGTTAGGGGGCAGAGAGACCCAGTACTTC. Its protein product is CASTQGLGGRETQYF. The chain employs TRBV6-5 and TRBJ2-5, with TRBD1 matching 7 bases. The J segment lost 4 bases and the V segment lost 7 bases, leaving 12 bases of the junction unmatched. Germline lookup yields CDR1 MNHEY and CDR2 SVGAGI. CDR3 size: 15 residues.

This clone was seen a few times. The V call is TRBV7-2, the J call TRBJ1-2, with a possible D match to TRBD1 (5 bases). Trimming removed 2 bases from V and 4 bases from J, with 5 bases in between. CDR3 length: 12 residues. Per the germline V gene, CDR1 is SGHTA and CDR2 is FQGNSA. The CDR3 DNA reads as TGTGCCAGCAGCTTAAGGGGCTATGGCTACACCTTC. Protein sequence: CASSLRGYGYTF.

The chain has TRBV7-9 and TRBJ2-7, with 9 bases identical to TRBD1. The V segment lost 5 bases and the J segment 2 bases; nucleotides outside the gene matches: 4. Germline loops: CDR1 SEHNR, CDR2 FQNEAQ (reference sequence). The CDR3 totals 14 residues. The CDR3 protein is CASSPGTGTYEQYF. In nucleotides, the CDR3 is TGTGCCAGCAGCCCCGGGACAGGGACCTACGAGCAGTACTTC. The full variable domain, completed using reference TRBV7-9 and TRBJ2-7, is DTGVSQNPRHKITKRGQNVTFRCDPISEHNRLYWYRQTLGQGPEFLTYFQNEAQLEKSRLLSDRFSAERPKGSFSTLEIQRTEQGDSAMYLCASSPGTGTYEQYFGPGTRLTVT.

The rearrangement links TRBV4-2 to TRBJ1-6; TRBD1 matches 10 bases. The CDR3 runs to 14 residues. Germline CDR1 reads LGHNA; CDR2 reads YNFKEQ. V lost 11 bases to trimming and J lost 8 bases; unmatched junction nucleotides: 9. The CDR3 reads CASKSGTGDSPLHF. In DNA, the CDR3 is TGTGCCTCAAAATCCGGGACAGGGGATTCACCCCTCCACTTT.

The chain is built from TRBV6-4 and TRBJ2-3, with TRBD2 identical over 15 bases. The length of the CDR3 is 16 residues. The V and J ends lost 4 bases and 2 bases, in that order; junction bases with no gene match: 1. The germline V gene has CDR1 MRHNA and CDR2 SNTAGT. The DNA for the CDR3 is TGTGCCAGCAGTGGGACTAGCGGGGGGGCCACAGATACGCAGTATTTT. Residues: CASSGTSGGATDTQYF.

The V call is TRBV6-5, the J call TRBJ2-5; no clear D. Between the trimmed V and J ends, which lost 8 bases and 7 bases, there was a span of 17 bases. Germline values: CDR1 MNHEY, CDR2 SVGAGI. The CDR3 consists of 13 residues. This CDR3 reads CASRDGPRGTQYF. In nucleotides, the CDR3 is TGTGCCAGCCGAGACGGTCCCAGAGGGACCCAGTACTTC.

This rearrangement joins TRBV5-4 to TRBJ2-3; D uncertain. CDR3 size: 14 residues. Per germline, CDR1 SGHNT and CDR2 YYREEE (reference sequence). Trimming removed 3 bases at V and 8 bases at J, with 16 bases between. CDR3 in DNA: TGTGCCAGCAGCTCCTCGAGCCTCCCCGGTACGCAGTATTTT. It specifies CASSSSSLPGTQYF.

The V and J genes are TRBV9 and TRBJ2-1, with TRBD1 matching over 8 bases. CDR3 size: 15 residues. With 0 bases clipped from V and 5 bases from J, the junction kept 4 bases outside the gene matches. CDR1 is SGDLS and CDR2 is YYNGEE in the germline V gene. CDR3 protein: CASSVAGTGNNEQFF. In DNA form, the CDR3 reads TGTGCCAGCAGCGTAGCCGGGACAGGCAACAATGAGCAGTTCTTC.

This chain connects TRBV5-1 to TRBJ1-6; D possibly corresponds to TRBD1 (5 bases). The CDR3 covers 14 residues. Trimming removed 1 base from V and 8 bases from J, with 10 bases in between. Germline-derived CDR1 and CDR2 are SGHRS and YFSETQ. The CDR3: CASSLQGSDSPLHF. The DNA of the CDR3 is TGCGCCAGCAGCTTGCAGGGTTCGGATTCACCCCTCCACTTT.

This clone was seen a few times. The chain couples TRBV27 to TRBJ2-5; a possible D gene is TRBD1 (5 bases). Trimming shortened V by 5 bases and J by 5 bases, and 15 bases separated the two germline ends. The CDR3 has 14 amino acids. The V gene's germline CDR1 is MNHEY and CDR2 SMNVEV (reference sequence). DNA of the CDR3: TGTGCCAGCAGTCTGACATTCAACAGGGAGACCCAGTACTTC. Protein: CASSLTFNRETQYF.

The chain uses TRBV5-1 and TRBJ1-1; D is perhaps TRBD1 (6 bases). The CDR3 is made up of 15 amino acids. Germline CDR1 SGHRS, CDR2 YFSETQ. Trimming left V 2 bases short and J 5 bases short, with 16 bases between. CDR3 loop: CASSFAGEGRTEAFF. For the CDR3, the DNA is TGCGCCAGCAGCTTTGCAGGGGAGGGGAGGACTGAAGCTTTCTTT.

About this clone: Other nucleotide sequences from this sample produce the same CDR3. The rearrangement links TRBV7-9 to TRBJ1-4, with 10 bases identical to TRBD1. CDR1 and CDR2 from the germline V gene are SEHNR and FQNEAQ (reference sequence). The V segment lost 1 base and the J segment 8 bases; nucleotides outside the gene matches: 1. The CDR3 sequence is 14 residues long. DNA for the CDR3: TGTGCCAGCAGCTTAGGGACAGGGGGAGAAAAACTGTTTTTT. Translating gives CASSLGTGGEKLFF. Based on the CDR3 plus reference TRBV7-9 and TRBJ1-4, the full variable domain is DTGVSQNPRHKITKRGQNVTFRCDPISEHNRLYWYRQTLGQGPEFLTYFQNEAQLEKSRLLSDRFSAERPKGSFSTLEIQRTEQGDSAMYLCASSLGTGGEKLFFGSGTQLSVL.

CDR3 DNA: TGTGCCAGCGCGAGCTCCTATAATTCACCCCTCCACTTT. Translated: CASASSYNSPLHF. The chain combines TRBV6-6 with TRBJ1-6, with D unclear. Trimming removed 8 bases at V and 0 bases at J, with 5 bases between. The CDR3 consists of 13 residues. Germline V gene sequence: CDR1 MNHNY, CDR2 SVGAGI (reference sequence).

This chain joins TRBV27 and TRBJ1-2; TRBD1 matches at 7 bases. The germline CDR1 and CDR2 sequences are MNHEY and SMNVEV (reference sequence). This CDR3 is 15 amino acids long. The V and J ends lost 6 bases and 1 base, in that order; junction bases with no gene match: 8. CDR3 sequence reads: CASRLWTGLNYGYTF. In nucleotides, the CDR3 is TGTGCCAGCAGGCTATGGACAGGACTTAACTATGGCTACACCTTC.

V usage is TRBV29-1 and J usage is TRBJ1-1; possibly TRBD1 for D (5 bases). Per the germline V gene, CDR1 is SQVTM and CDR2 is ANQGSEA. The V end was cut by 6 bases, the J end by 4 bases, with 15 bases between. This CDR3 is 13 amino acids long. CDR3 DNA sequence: TGCAGCGTATCGACAGCCATGAGCACTGAAGCTTTCTTT. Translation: CSVSTAMSTEAFF. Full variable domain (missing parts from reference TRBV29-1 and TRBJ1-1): SAVISQKPSRDICQRGTSLTIQCQVDSQVTMMFWYRQQPGQSLTLIATANQGSEATYESGFVIDKFPISRPNLTFSTLTVSNMSPEDSSIYLCSVSTAMSTEAFFGQGTRLTVV.

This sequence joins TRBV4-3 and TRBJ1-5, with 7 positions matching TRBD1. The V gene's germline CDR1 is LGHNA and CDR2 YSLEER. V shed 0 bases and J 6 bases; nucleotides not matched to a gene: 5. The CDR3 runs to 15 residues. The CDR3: CASSQDAGGVQPQHF. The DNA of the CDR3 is TGCGCCAGCAGCCAAGATGCAGGGGGAGTTCAGCCCCAGCATTTT.